Below are 25 T cell receptor beta chains sequenced from a single sample in a study of molecular identifiers for immune sequencing clone quantification (dated by TCRdb to 2016 to 2018). To prepare the library, PCR was applied. Sequencer: Illumina HiSeq 4000. The raw public reads went through TCRdb reprocessing: fastp at Q25, MiXCR clone calling, in-frame beta chains kept. Each CDR3 protein gets just one entry, which takes the most common genes and DNA from the rows behind it. The sample records about 640,000 distinct CDR3 sequences, around 20% of which are singletons. The ten most abundant clones make up 0.75% to 0.95% of the sample. The sample was naive CD8+ T cells from blood, with Jurkat cell RNA spiked in. The sample's cell subset or site label, in plain terms: FACS-sorted CD8+CD4-CCR7+CD45RA+ naive T cells. All receptors come from a human donor in good health. Some libraries in this study had Jurkat cell RNA spiked in.

As concerns this clonotype: Given a much more abundant clone one base away, this may be a read error. No conserved phenylalanine or tryptophan ends this CDR3, so it is likely a read error. The chain has TRBV3-1 and TRBJ1-1; TRBD1 agrees at 10 bases. The CDR3 runs to 16 residues. The V gene end was trimmed by 0 bases and the J gene end by 4 bases; junction bases not matched to a gene: 5. Germline lookup yields CDR1 LGHDT and CDR2 YNNKEL (reference sequence). The CDR3 sequence: CASSQDRQGASTEAFS. CDR3 DNA sequence: TGTGCCAGCAGCCAAGACCGACAGGGGGCGAGCACTGAAGCTTTCTCT.

This clonotype has a count of ten or more. This chain connects TRBV19 to TRBJ2-2; D unclear. CDR1 is LNHDA and CDR2 is SQIVND in the germline V gene (reference sequence). Between the trimmed V and J ends, which lost 5 bases and 4 bases, there was a span of 2 bases. The CDR3 consists of 11 residues. The CDR3 loop reads CASSVTGELFF. The CDR3, as DNA: TGTGCCAGTAGTGTCACCGGGGAGCTGTTTTTT.

V is TRBV5-1 and J is TRBJ2-7; D ambiguous. The CDR3 has 15 residues. The germline V gene has CDR1 SGHRS and CDR2 YFSETQ. V lost 5 bases to trimming and J lost 3 bases, with 18 bases between them. The CDR3 DNA reads TGCGCCAGCAGTGAAATAGACACCGTGGACTACGAGCAGTACTTC. Translated: CASSEIDTVDYEQYF.

This clonotype was seen ten or more times. The chain employs TRBV7-3 and TRBJ2-1; 7 positions match TRBD2. From germline, CDR1 is SGHTA and CDR2 FQGTGA. The CDR3 totals 16 residues. V shed 2 bases and J 8 bases; nucleotides not matched to a gene: 12. CDR3 bases: TGTGCCAGCAGCTTAGGGTTCGGGGAGGGCCTTGATGAGCAGTTCTTC. Translation: CASSLGFGEGLDEQFF. Drawing the rest from reference TRBV7-3 and TRBJ2-1, the complete variable domain is GAGVSQTPSNKVTEKGKYVELRCDPISGHTALYWYRQSLGQGPEFLIYFQGTGAADDSGLPNDRFFAVRPEGSVSTLKIQRTERGDSAVYLCASSLGFGEGLDEQFFGPGTRLTVL.

Regarding this clonotype: A much larger clone lies a single base off, so this may be a read error. This chain connects TRBV7-9 to TRBJ1-1; D ambiguous. Deletions cut 1 base from V and 4 bases from J, with 13 bases between. Germline V gene data show CDR1 as SEHNR and CDR2 as FQNEAQ (reference sequence). This CDR3 contains 15 residues. CDR3 residues: CASSLGFDFPTEAFF. The CDR3 DNA reads TGTGCCAGCAGCTTAGGGTTCGATTTTCCCACTGAAGCTTTCTTT.

This clonotype was counted ten times or more. J is TRBJ2-1 and V is TRBV4-3; 13 bases are a match to TRBD2. This CDR3 is built from 18 residues. Germline-derived CDR1 and CDR2 are LGHNA and YSLEER. V dropped 0 bases and J dropped 8; count of bases not matched to a gene: 10. The CDR3 here is CASSQDTSGRARLDEQFF. The CDR3 bases are TGCGCCAGCAGCCAAGATACTAGCGGGAGGGCCAGGTTGGATGAGCAGTTCTTC.

The chain couples TRBV5-3 to TRBJ2-7; 10 nucleotides align to TRBD1. TRBV5-3 is assigned to the ORF class and has an uncertain function. The CDR3 loop spans 16 amino acids. After removal of 8 bases from V and 3 bases from J, the junction contained 14 bases not matched to a gene. Written as DNA, the CDR3 is TGTGCCAGCAGTCAGACAGGGGGCGCGTCGGGCTACGAGCAGTACTTC. Amino acid sequence: CASSQTGGASGYEQYF.

Of note for this clonotype: This could be a read error, since a much larger clone is one nucleotide away. The chain combines TRBV7-9 with TRBJ2-5; TRBD2 matches 9 bases. There are 17 residues in the CDR3. CDR1 and CDR2 from the germline V gene are SEHNR and FQNEAQ (reference sequence). The CDR3 loop reads CASSLALAGGLQGTQYF. The CDR3 nucleotides are TGTGCCAGCAGCTTAGCGTTGGCGGGAGGGCTCCAAGGGACCCAGTACTTC. Based on the CDR3 plus reference TRBV7-9 and TRBJ2-5, the full variable domain is DTGVSQNPRHKITKRGQNVTFRCDPISEHNRLYWYRQTLGQGPEFLTYFQNEAQLEKSRLLSDRFSAERPKGSFSTLEIQRTEQGDSAMYLCASSLALAGGLQGTQYFGPGTRLLVL.

This clonotype was counted many times. V usage is TRBV20-1 and J usage is TRBJ2-7; D may be TRBD2 (5 bases). The CDR3 loop spans 13 amino acids. The germline V gene encodes CDR1 DFQATT and CDR2 SNEGSKA (reference sequence). With 5 bases removed from V and 0 bases from J, the gap between germline ends came to 11 bases. Here the CDR3 DNA reads TGCAGTGCTGGCGGGCCTGGCTCCTACGAGCAGTACTTC. Its protein product is CSAGGPGSYEQYF.

A note on this clonotype: Being one base from a much bigger clone, this may be a read error. The chain uses TRBV27 and TRBJ1-3; D not certain. The CDR3 length is 13 residues. Per the germline V gene, CDR1 is MNHEY and CDR2 is SMNVEV (reference sequence). The CDR3 loop is CACRPLGGNTIYF. The CDR3 DNA is TGTGCCTGCAGACCGCTCGGCGGAAACACCATATATTTT.

This clonotype was recorded at least ten times. The genes are TRBV4-2 and TRBJ2-7, with D unresolved. The CDR3 sequence is 13 residues long. Germline values: CDR1 LGHNA, CDR2 YNFKEQ. Trimming took off 0 bases at V and 6 bases at J, with 9 bases between the two ends. In DNA form, the CDR3 reads TGTGCCAGCAGCCAAGAATTACGTTCCGAGCAGTACTTC. This translates into CASSQELRSEQYF.

This clonotype was recorded at least ten times. This rearrangement joins TRBV6-2 or TRBV6-3 to TRBJ2-5, with 13 nucleotides matching TRBD2. V lost 2 bases and J lost 4; bases outside the gene matches: 4. Germline V gene sequence: CDR1 MNHEY, CDR2 SVGEGT. This CDR3 region has 16 residues. CDR3 nucleotides: TGTGCCAGCAGTTACGCGGGACTAGCGGGAAGAGAGACCCAGTACTTC. Encoded protein: CASSYAGLAGRETQYF.

This chain joins TRBV14 and TRBJ2-1; 11 positions match TRBD1. The CDR3 contains 16 residues. CDR1 is SGHDN and CDR2 is FVKESK in the germline V gene. V dropped 0 bases and J dropped 8; count of bases not matched to a gene: 6. The CDR3 coding sequence is TGTGCCAGCAGCCAAGATCCGGGACAGGGGGTCCATGAGCAGTTCTTC. It yields the protein CASSQDPGQGVHEQFF.

This clonotype occurred many times. The chain joins TRBV4-3 to TRBJ2-5, with D perhaps TRBD2 (6 bases). The V gene's germline CDR1 is LGHNA and CDR2 YSLEER. The CDR3 has 14 amino acids. With 0 bases removed from V and 3 bases from J, the gap between germline ends came to 8 bases. The CDR3 DNA is TGCGCCAGCAGCCAAGAGTGGGGGGAAGAGACCCAGTACTTC. Amino acid sequence: CASSQEWGEETQYF.

Concerning this clonotype: This may stem from a read error, because a much larger clone lies one nucleotide away. Likely a read error: the CDR3 ends without its conserved phenylalanine or tryptophan. This sequence joins TRBV30 and TRBJ2-7, with 7 bases that match TRBD2. The V segment lost 5 bases and the J segment 0 bases; nucleotides outside the gene matches: 10. This CDR3 is 15 amino acids long. Germline V gene sequence: CDR1 GTSNPN, CDR2 SVGIG (reference sequence). The CDR3 is CAWQPPAGNSYEQYL. The CDR3 DNA sequence: TGTGCCTGGCAACCCCCAGCGGGAAACTCCTACGAGCAGTACCTC.

This clonotype has a count of ten or more. The chain joins TRBV6-5 to TRBJ1-3, with D uncertain. This CDR3 has 14 residues. Trimming left V 5 bases short and J 0 bases short, with 8 bases between. Germline lookup yields CDR1 MNHEY and CDR2 SVGAGI. CDR3 bases: TGTGCCAGCAGTGGCGCCGCCTCTGGAAACACCATATATTTT. Protein sequence: CASSGAASGNTIYF.

This clonotype was counted a few times. One end of the junction fails to match germline, which may point to a read error. This sequence joins TRBV9 and TRBJ1-5, with a weak D call TRBD1 (5 bases). Per germline, CDR1 SGDLS and CDR2 YYNGEE. This CDR3 has 15 residues. CDR3 DNA: TGTGCCAGCAGCGCCGGGGCCGCGCATAATCAGGCCCAGCATTTT. Amino acid sequence: CASSAGAAHNQAQHF. The full variable domain, with the rest looked up from reference TRBV9 and TRBJ1-5, is DSGVTQTPKHLITATGQRVTLRCSPRSGDLSVYWYQQSLDQGLQFLIQYYNGEERAKGNILERFSAQQFPDLHSELNLSSLELGDSALYFCASSAGAAHNQAQHFGDGTRLSIL.

This clonotype was observed many times. The chain uses TRBV6-2 or TRBV6-3 and TRBJ2-2; D remains ambiguous. Germline values: CDR1 MNHEY, CDR2 SVGEGT. V was cut by 8 bases and J by 4 bases, with 8 bases left in between. The CDR3 length is 12 residues. The CDR3 nucleotides read TGTGCCAGCGGGTGGGGCACCGGGGAGCTGTTTTTT. Translation gives CASGWGTGELFF.

This clonotype was counted many times. The CDR3 is CASTFRGTSGAGVADTQYF. The CDR3 nucleotides are TGTGCCAGCACCTTCAGAGGGACTAGCGGGGCAGGGGTAGCAGATACGCAGTATTTT. The chain has TRBV6-1 and TRBJ2-3, with TRBD2 matching 13 bases. CDR1 is MNHNS and CDR2 is SASEGT in the germline V gene. The CDR3 is made up of 19 amino acids. The V gene end was trimmed by 7 bases and the J gene end by 4 bases; junction bases not matched to a gene: 17.

This clonotype was picked up a small number of times. CDR3 coding DNA: TGTGCCAGCAGCCACCACGGGCCCGGGGAGCTGTTTTTT. Its protein is CASSHHGPGELFF. V and J are TRBV3-2 and TRBJ2-2. TRBV3-2 is labeled a pseudogene. This CDR3 contains 13 residues.

This clonotype was counted at least ten times. V and J are TRBV7-9 and TRBJ1-1; possibly TRBD1 for D (5 bases). Germline V gives CDR1 SEHNR, CDR2 FQNEAQ (reference sequence). This CDR3 has 14 amino acids. V lost 3 bases, J lost 3 bases, and 11 bases lay in between. This chain's CDR3 is CASSFPGRDTEAFF. For the CDR3, the DNA is TGTGCCAGCAGCTTTCCAGGCAGGGACACTGAAGCTTTCTTT.

This clonotype was seen more than once but under ten times. This rearrangement joins TRBV13 to TRBJ2-1; TRBD2 matches 12 bases. The CDR3 sequence is 17 residues long. The germline CDR1 and CDR2 sequences are PRHDT and FYEKMQ (reference sequence). J lost 8 bases, V lost 3 bases, and 11 bases had no gene match. The CDR3 sequence: CASSFSSGRAGGDEQFF. CDR3 sequence (DNA): TGTGCCAGCAGCTTTTCTAGCGGGAGGGCCGGGGGGGATGAGCAGTTCTTC.

This clonotype was recorded at least ten times. V usage is TRBV7-9 and J usage is TRBJ2-6; D is perhaps TRBD1 (5 bases). Trimming stripped 8 bases from V and 3 bases from J, with 11 bases between. The CDR3 spans 14 residues. The V gene's germline CDR1 is SEHNR and CDR2 FQNEAQ (reference sequence). CDR3 bases: TGTGCCAGCGACTCCAGGGTTGGGGCCAACGTCCTGACTTTC. Amino acids: CASDSRVGANVLTF.

In the case of this clonotype: The germline gene is not matched at one end of the junction; a read error may be the cause. The V gene is TRBV7-6, the J gene TRBJ2-3, with D unresolved. Germline V gene sequence: CDR1 SGHVS, CDR2 FNYEAQ. The CDR3 runs 15 residues. This chain's CDR3 is CANSLGQFGTDTQYF. For the CDR3, the DNA is TGTGCCAACAGCTTAGGTCAGTTTGGGACAGATACGCAGTATTTT.

Ten or more counts support this clonotype. This chain connects TRBV3-1 to TRBJ2-1; tentatively, D is TRBD1 (6 bases). Germline CDR1 LGHDT, CDR2 YNNKEL (reference sequence). This CDR3 comprises 15 residues. V shed 8 bases and J shed 8 bases, with 22 bases lying between them. The CDR3 protein is CASGTGTHKRYEQFF. The CDR3 DNA follows: TGTGCCAGCGGTACCGGGACACATAAACGGTATGAGCAGTTCTTC.